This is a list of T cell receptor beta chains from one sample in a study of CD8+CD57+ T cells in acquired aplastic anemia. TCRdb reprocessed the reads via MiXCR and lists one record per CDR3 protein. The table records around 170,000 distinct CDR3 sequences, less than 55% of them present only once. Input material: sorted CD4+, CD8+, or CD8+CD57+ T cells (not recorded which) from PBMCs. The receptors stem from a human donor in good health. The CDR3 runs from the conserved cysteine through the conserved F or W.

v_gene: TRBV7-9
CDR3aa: CASSFGTAQETQYF

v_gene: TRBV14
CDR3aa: CASSQGLAGPYEQYF

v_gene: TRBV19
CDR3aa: CASIGGAGDTQYF

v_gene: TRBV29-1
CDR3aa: CSVSGPYEQYF

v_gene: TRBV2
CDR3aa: CASSDGPAYEQYF

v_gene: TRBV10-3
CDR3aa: CAISSDRGQSGNTGELFF

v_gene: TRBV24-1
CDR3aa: CATSDPSGLYNEQFF

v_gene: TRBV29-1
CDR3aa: CSVDGTESGGTDTQYF

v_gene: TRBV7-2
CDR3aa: CASSKWTVNTGELFF

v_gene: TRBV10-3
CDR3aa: CAISGVSRGATGANVLTF

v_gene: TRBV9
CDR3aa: CASSARDVNQPQHF

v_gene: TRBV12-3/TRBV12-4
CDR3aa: CASSLVHLEAFF

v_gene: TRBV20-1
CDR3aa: CSAASGGVDEQFF

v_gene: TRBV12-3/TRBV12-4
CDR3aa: CASSLTGGARETQYF

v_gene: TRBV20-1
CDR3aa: CSARDSGLAYEQYF

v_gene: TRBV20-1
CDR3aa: CSATTPSGLYNEQLF

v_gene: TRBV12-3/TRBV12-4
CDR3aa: CASSLAGTENTEAFF

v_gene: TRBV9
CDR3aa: CASSVSGEFYNEQFF

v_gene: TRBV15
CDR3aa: CATSRGVVRSYNEQFF

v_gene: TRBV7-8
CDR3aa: CASSRHRDRNTEAFF

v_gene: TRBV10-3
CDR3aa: CANSEETSGYNEQFF

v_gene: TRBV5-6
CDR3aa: CASSSPRARGISYEQYF

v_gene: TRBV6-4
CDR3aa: CASSGMTGELFF

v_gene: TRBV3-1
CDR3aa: CASSQGGQPQHF

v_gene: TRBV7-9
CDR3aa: CASSWGLKEKLFF

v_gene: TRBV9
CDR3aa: CASATGDRSPLHF

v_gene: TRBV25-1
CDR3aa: CASSEYGEAGNGEQYF

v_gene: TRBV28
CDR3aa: CASSPEGKGPREQYF

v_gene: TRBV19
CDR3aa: CASNDPRYGYTF

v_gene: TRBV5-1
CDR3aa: CASSSLGGGQTRADTQYF

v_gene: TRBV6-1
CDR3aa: CASSQGGTGLSNEQFF

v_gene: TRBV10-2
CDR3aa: CASSVDSNPSNYGYTF

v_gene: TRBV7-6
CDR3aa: CASSDTGSEYNSPLHF

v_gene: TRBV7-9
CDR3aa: CASRGQGGHYEQCF

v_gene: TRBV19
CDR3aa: CASSMKRGSPYEQYF

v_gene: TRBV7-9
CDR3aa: CASSALTAYEQYF

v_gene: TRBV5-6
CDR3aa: CASSLAGGAGGRTDTQYF

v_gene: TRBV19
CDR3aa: CASSTTAQGRDTQYF

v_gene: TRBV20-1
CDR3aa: CSARDATSTDTQYF

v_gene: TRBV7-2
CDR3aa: CASSFADTYEQYF

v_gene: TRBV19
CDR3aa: CASSLGSLNYGYTF

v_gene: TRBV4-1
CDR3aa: CASSQETKVSYEQYF